The clone carrying this T cell receptor beta chain was found many times. Its specificity is unknown. The sample comes from a study of T cells in Graves' hyperthyroidism and ophthalmopathy. Points from the study as a whole: The majority of expanded thyroid clonotypes above 0.001 also appeared in blood.

Regions amplified from RNA transcripts were the TCR beta CDR3 regions. Using the HTBI primer set, a first-round RT-PCR was run on the TCR CDR3. TCRdb called the multiplex PCR reads again in MiXCR, with one record for every CDR3 protein. The table lists about 520,000 distinct CDR3 sequences, less than 25% of them singletons. Diagnosing involved the use of clinical symptoms, serum thyroxine and TRAb, thyroid ultrasound and orbital computed tomography. This clonotype was sampled from a man aged 18 to 29 with Graves' hyperthyroidism. Specimen: blood.

The CDR3 loop is CASSWEGSHEQYF. The CDR3 DNA sequence: TGTGCCAGCAGTTGGGAGGGGTCCCACGAGCAGTACTTC. This sequence joins TRBV12-3 or TRBV12-4 and TRBJ2-7, with 7 bases identical to TRBD2. The CDR3 contains 13 residues. V lost 4 bases and J lost 5; bases outside the gene matches: 5.